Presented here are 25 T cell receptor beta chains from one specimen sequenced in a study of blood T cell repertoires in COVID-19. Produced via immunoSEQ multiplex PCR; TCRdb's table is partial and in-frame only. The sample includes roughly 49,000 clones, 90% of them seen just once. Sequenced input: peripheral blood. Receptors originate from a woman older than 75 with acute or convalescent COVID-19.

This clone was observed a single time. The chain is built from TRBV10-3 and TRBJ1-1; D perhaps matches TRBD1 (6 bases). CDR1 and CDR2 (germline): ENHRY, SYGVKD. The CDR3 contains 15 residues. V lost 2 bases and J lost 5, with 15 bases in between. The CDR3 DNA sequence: TGTGCCATCAGTGAGACCCAACAGGGTAGTACTGAAGCTTTCTTT. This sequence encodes CAISETQQGSTEAFF.

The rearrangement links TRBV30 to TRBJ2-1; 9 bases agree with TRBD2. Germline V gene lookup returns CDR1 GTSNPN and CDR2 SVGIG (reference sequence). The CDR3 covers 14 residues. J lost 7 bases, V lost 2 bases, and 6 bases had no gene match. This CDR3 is CAWSWSSGNNEQFF. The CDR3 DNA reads TGTGCCTGGAGTTGGTCTAGCGGGAATAATGAGCAGTTCTTC. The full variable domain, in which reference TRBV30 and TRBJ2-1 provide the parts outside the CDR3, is SQTIHQWPATLVQPVGSPLSLECTVEGTSNPNLYWYRQAAGRGLQLLFYSVGIGQISSEVPQNLSASRPQDRQFILSSKKLLLSDSGFYLCAWSWSSGNNEQFFGPGTRLTVL.

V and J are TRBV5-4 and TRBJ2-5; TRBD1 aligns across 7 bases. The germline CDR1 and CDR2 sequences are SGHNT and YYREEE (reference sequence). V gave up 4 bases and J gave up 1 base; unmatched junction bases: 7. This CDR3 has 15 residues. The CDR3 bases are TGTGCCAGCAGCCGGACAGGTGCGACCCAAGAGACCCAGTACTTC. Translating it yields CASSRTGATQETQYF.

DNA for the CDR3: TGTGCCAGCAGCCAAAAAACACGGCGCGCGGGGACTAATGAAAAACTGTTTTTT. Encoded protein: CASSQKTRRAGTNEKLFF. The chain carries TRBV4-2 and TRBJ1-4; the D is unclear. The CDR3 has 18 amino acids. Germline V gene sequence: CDR1 LGHNA, CDR2 YNFKEQ. Trimming pared 2 bases from V and 2 bases from J, leaving 18 bases between.

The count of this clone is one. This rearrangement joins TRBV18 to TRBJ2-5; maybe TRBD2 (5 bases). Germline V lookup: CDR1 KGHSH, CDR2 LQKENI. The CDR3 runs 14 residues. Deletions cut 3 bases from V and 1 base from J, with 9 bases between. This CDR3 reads CASSPPGIQETQYF. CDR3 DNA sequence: TGTGCCAGCTCACCCCCCGGGATCCAAGAGACCCAGTACTTC.

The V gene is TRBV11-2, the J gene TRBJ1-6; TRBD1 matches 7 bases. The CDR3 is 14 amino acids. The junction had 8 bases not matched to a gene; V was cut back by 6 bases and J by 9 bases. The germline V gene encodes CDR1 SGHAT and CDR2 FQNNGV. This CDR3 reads CASRRQGTGSPLHF. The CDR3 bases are TGTGCCAGCAGGAGACAGGGTACGGGTTCACCCCTCCACTTT. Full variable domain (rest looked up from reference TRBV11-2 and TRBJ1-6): EAGVAQSPRYKIIEKRQSVAFWCNPISGHATLYWYQQILGQGPKLLIQFQNNGVVDDSQLPKDRFSAERLKGVDSTLKIQPAKLEDSAVYLCASRRQGTGSPLHFGNGTRLTVT.

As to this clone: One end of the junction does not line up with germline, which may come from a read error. The CDR3 nucleotides are TGTGCCAGCACAAGACAGGGCCCCATCTCCTTC. As protein: CASTRQGPISF. The V and J genes are TRBV3-1 (or the pseudogene TRBV3-2) and TRBJ1-2; 7 bases align to TRBD1. The CDR3 spans 11 residues. Germline values: CDR1 LGHDT, CDR2 YNNKEL (reference sequence).

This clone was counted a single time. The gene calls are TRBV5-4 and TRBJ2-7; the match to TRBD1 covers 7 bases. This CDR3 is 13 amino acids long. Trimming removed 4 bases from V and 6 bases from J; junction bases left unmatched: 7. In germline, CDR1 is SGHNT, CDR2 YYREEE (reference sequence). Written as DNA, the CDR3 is TGTGCCAGCAGCATCGCACAGGGGAGCGAGCAGTACTTC. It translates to CASSIAQGSEQYF.

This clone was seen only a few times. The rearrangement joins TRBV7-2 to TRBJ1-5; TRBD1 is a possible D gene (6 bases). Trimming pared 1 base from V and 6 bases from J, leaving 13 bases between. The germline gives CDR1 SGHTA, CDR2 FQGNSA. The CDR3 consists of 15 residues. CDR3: CASSLDQGYGQPQHF. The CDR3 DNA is TGTGCCAGCAGCTTAGATCAGGGGTACGGTCAGCCCCAGCATTTT.

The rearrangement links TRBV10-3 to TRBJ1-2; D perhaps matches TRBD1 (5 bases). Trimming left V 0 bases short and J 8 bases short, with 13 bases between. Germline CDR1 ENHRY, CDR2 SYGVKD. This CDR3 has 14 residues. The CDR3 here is CAISESTAGNGYTF. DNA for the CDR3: TGTGCCATCAGTGAGTCGACGGCAGGGAACGGCTACACCTTC.

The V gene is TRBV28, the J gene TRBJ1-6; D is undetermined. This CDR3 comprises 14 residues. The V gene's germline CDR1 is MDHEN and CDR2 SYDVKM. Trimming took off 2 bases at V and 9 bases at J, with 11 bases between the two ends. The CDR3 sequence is CASSLTFSGSPLHF. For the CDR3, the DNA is TGTGCCAGCAGTTTAACCTTTTCGGGTTCACCCCTCCACTTT.

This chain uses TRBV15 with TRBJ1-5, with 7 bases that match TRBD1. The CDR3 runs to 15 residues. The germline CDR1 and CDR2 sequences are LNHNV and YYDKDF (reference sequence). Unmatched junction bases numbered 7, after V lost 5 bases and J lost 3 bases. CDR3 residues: CATSPQGQPNQPQHF. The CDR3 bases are TGTGCCACCAGCCCACAGGGACAGCCCAATCAGCCCCAGCATTTT. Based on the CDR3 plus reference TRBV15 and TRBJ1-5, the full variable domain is DAMVIQNPRYQVTQFGKPVTLSCSQTLNHNVMYWYQQKSSQAPKLLFHYYDKDFNNEADTPDNFQSRRPNTSFCFLDIRSPGLGDTAMYLCATSPQGQPNQPQHFGDGTRLSIL.

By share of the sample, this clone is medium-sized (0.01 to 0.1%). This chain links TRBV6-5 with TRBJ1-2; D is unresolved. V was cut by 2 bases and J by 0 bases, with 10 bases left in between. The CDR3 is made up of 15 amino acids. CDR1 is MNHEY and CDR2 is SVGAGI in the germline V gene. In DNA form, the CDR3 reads TGTGCCAGCAGTTACAGCGGGCCAGCTAACTATGGCTACACCTTC. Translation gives CASSYSGPANYGYTF.

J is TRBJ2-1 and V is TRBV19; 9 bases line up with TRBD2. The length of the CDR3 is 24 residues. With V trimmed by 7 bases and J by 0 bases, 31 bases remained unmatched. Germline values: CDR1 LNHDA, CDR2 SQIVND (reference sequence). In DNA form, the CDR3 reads TGTGCCAGTACCTCCTCGGGCCGGGGGAGCGGGAGGACCCCCGTAAGGCCCTCCTACAATGAGCAGTTCTTC. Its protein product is CASTSSGRGSGRTPVRPSYNEQFF. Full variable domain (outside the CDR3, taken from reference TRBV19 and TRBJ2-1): DGGITQSPKYLFRKEGQNVTLSCEQNLNHDAMYWYRQDPGQGLRLIYYSQIVNDFQKGDIAEGYSVSREKKESFPLTVTSAQKNPTAFYLCASTSSGRGSGRTPVRPSYNEQFFGPGTRLTVL.

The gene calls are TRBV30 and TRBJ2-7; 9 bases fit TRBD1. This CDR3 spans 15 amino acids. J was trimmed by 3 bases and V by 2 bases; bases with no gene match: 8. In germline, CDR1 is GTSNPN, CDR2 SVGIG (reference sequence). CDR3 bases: TGTGCCTGGAGTCCGGCGGGACAGGGTAACTACGAGCAGTACTTC. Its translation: CAWSPAGQGNYEQYF.

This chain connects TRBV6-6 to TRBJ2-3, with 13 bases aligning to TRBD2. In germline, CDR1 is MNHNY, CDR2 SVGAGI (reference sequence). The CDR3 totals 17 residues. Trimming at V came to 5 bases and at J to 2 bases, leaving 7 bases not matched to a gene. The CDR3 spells CASSLGLAGELTDTQYF. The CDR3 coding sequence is TGTGCCAGCAGTCTAGGACTAGCGGGGGAACTCACAGATACGCAGTATTTT.

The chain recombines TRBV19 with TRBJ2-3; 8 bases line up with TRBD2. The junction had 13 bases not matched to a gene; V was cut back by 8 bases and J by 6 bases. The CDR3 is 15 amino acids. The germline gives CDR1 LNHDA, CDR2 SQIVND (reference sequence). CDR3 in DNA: TGTGCCAGTGACGCCGGGAGGGCGGGCTTGGATACGCAGTATTTT. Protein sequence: CASDAGRAGLDTQYF.

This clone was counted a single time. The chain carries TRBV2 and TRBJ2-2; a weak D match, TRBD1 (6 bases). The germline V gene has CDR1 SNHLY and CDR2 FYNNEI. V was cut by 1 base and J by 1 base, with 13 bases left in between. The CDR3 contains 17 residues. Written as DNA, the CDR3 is TGTGCCAGCAGTGAAGGCCCGACAGGTCTGAACACCGGGGAGCTGTTTTTT. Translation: CASSEGPTGLNTGELFF.

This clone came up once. CDR3 in amino acids: CASGIQGPYEQYF. The CDR3 region has the DNA TGTGCCAGCGGGATTCAGGGTCCCTACGAGCAGTACTTC. V gene TRBV6-5 combines with J gene TRBJ2-7; maybe TRBD1 (5 bases). Trimming removed 8 bases at V and 2 bases at J, with 13 bases between. Germline CDR1 reads MNHEY; CDR2 reads SVGAGI. This CDR3 has 13 amino acids.

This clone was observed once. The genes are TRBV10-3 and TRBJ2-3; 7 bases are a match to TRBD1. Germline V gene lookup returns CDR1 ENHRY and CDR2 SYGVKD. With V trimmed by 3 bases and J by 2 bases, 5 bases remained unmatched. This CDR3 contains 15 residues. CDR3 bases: TGTGCCATCAGTGAATCGACAGGGTTCACAGATACGCAGTATTTT. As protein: CAISESTGFTDTQYF.

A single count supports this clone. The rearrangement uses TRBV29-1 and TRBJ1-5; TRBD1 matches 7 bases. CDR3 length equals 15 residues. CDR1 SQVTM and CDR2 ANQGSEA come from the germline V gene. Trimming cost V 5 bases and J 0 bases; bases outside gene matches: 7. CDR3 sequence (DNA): TGCAGCGTTCGTTTAGGACAGGCTAGCAATCAGCCCCAGCATTTT. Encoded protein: CSVRLGQASNQPQHF.

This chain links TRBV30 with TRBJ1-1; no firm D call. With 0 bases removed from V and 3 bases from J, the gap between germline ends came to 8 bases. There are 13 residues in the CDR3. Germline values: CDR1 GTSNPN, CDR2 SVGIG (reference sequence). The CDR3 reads CAWSVRGYTEAFF. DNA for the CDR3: TGTGCCTGGAGTGTACGGGGTTACACTGAAGCTTTCTTT.

This CDR3 is CASSRDNQETQYF. In DNA form, the CDR3 reads TGTGCCAGCAGCCGGGACAACCAAGAGACCCAGTACTTC. The rearrangement uses TRBV7-8 and TRBJ2-5, with D perhaps matching TRBD1 (6 bases). This CDR3 is built from 13 residues. Germline assignment: CDR1 SGHVS and CDR2 FQNEAQ. The germline V and J ends were trimmed by 5 bases and 0 bases, with 7 bases remaining between them.

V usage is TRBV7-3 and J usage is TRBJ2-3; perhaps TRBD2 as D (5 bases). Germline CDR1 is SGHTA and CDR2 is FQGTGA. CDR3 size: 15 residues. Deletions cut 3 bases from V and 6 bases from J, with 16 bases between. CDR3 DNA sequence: TGTGCCAGCAGCTTTGGCAGAGGGAGAGGGGATACGCAGTATTTT. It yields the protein CASSFGRGRGDTQYF.

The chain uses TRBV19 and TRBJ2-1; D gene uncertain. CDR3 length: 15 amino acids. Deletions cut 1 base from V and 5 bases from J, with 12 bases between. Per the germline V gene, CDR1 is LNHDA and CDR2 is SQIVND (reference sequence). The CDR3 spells CASSIVWSTDNEQFF. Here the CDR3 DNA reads TGTGCCAGTAGTATAGTCTGGAGTACCGACAATGAGCAGTTCTTC.